This T cell receptor beta chain was recorded in a study of T cells after yellow fever vaccination. Study context: Low-cell-number fractions underwent preparation using SMART-Seq v4 Ultra Low Input.

One entry per CDR3 protein, called by TCRdb with MiXCR from the 5' RACE reads. This table holds some 170,000 distinct CDR3 sequences, approximately 10% found once. This CDR3 spans 15 amino acids. CDR1 and CDR2 from the germline V gene are SGHRS and YFSETQ. Trimming pared 3 bases from V and 2 bases from J, leaving 12 bases between. The clonotype was recovered from a man between 18 and 29 years old who received the YFV17D yellow fever vaccine. The chain combines TRBV5-1 with TRBJ1-3; a weak D match, TRBD1 (6 bases). Sequences were derived from CD8+ T cells sorted from PBMCs, sampled 45 days after the yellow fever booster vaccination. CDR3: CASSSTGKTGNTIYF. The CDR3 DNA follows: TGCGCCAGCAGCTCTACAGGGAAAACTGGAAACACCATATATTTT. Looking up the rest from reference TRBV5-1 and TRBJ1-3 gives the full variable domain: KAGVTQTPRYLIKTRGQQVTLSCSPISGHRSVSWYQQTPGQGLQFLFEYFSETQRNKGNFPGRFSGRQFSNSRSEMNVSTLELGDSALYLCASSSTGKTGNTIYFGEGSWLTVV.